One and the same sample provided the 14 T cell receptor beta chains below, sequenced in a study of cytomegalovirus exposure and HLA in healthy donors. The data were produced by immunoSEQ multiplex PCR, yet TCRdb's version contains in-frame clones alone and is incomplete. The data contain roughly 60,000 clones, 90% to 95% of them singletons. The sequencing input was PBMCs. The receptors stem from a man between 18 and 35 years old in good health and CMV-seronegative.

The rearrangement uses TRBV7-8 and TRBJ2-7; 8 bases agree with TRBD2. From germline, CDR1 is SGHVS and CDR2 FQNEAQ. V was clipped by 3 bases and J by 5 bases; unmatched bases: 18. The CDR3 is made up of 18 amino acids. The CDR3 DNA sequence: TGTGCCAGCAGCTTGAGGGAACCGGGAGGGGGTGTTCCAGACGAGCAGTACTTC. This encodes CASSLREPGGGVPDEQYF.

The genes are TRBV7-9 and TRBJ2-3, with 8 bases aligning to TRBD1. CDR1 and CDR2 (germline): SEHNR, FQNEAQ (reference sequence). The junction had 3 bases not matched to a gene; V was cut back by 3 bases and J by 4 bases. The CDR3 contains 14 residues. CDR3 nucleotide sequence: TGTGCCAGCAGCTTTGGACAGGGCGCAGATACGCAGTATTTT. Encoded protein: CASSFGQGADTQYF.

The V and J genes are TRBV9 and TRBJ2-1, with a tentative D call TRBD2 (5 bases). V gave up 0 bases and J gave up 0 bases, with 10 bases separating them. Germline CDR1 reads SGDLS; CDR2 reads YYNGEE. The CDR3 loop spans 16 amino acids. CDR3 coding DNA: TGTGCCAGCAGCGTAGAGGACTCCGACTCCTACAATGAGCAGTTCTTC. Encoded protein: CASSVEDSDSYNEQFF.

The chain links TRBV5-1 to TRBJ2-7, with 9 nucleotides matching TRBD2. Germline V lookup: CDR1 SGHRS, CDR2 YFSETQ. This CDR3 spans 17 amino acids. The V segment lost 0 bases and the J segment 5 bases; nucleotides outside the gene matches: 12. The CDR3 is CASSLAQKAGGINEQYF. CDR3 nucleotide sequence: TGCGCCAGCAGCTTGGCCCAAAAGGCGGGAGGGATCAACGAGCAGTACTTC.

V gene TRBV13 combines with J gene TRBJ2-2; 12 bases fit TRBD2. This CDR3 spans 16 amino acids. Per germline, CDR1 PRHDT and CDR2 FYEKMQ (reference sequence). Germline trimming cut 4 bases from V and 3 bases from J; bases unmatched to any gene: 3. The CDR3 is CASSSSGRVYTGELFF. The CDR3 DNA follows: TGTGCCAGCAGCTCTAGCGGGAGGGTCTACACCGGGGAGCTGTTTTTT. Together with reference TRBV13 and TRBJ2-2, the CDR3 gives the full variable domain: AAGVIQSPRHLIKEKRETATLKCYPIPRHDTVYWYQQGPGQDPQFLISFYEKMQSDKGSIPDRFSAQQFSDYHSELNMSSLELGDSALYFCASSSSGRVYTGELFFGEGSRLTVL.

This rearrangement joins TRBV19 to TRBJ2-1; a possible D gene is TRBD1 (6 bases). The CDR3 has 19 residues. Germline V gene data show CDR1 as LNHDA and CDR2 as SQIVND (reference sequence). The V end was cut by 4 bases, the J end by 6 bases, with 28 bases between. CDR3 amino acids: CASSTRGGSSGAYSNEQFF. CDR3 nucleotides: TGTGCCAGTAGTACACGAGGGGGAAGCAGCGGAGCGTATAGCAATGAGCAGTTCTTC.

The chain links TRBV28 to TRBJ1-1, with D possibly TRBD1 on 5 matching bases. The germline gives CDR1 MDHEN, CDR2 SYDVKM. The CDR3 is 14 residues long. The V gene lost 6 bases and the J gene lost 0 bases, with 11 bases spanning the gap. The CDR3 DNA sequence: TGTGCCAGCAGACCTGGGGGGATGAACACTGAAGCTTTCTTT. Encoded protein: CASRPGGMNTEAFF.

In DNA, the CDR3 is TGTGCCAGCAGTGAAGCCCCCCAGATCACTGAAGCTTTCTTT. Translated: CASSEAPQITEAFF. The gene calls are TRBV2 and TRBJ1-1; D not resolved. The CDR3 is 14 residues long. Trimming removed 0 bases at V and 4 bases at J, with 9 bases between. CDR1 and CDR2 (germline): SNHLY, FYNNEI.

This clone was found once. The gene calls are TRBV5-4 and TRBJ1-2, with D perhaps matching TRBD1 (5 bases). Between the trimmed V and J ends, which lost 4 bases and 2 bases, there was a span of 12 bases. The CDR3 runs to 14 residues. Germline V gene data show CDR1 as SGHNT and CDR2 as YYREEE (reference sequence). The CDR3 reads CASSVGTANYGYTF. CDR3 nucleotides: TGTGCCAGCAGCGTGGGGACTGCCAACTATGGCTACACCTTC.

This chain connects TRBV19 to TRBJ1-5; 10 bases match TRBD1. Germline V gives CDR1 LNHDA, CDR2 SQIVND (reference sequence). After removal of 6 bases from V and 0 bases from J, the junction contained 5 bases not matched to a gene. The CDR3 has 16 amino acids. The CDR3 DNA follows: TGTGCCAGTAGCCAGGACAGGGGGGCTAGCAATCAGCCCCAGCATTTT. The encoded protein is CASSQDRGASNQPQHF. The complete variable domain, with remaining parts taken from reference TRBV19 and TRBJ1-5, reads DGGITQSPKYLFRKEGQNVTLSCEQNLNHDAMYWYRQDPGQGLRLIYYSQIVNDFQKGDIAEGYSVSREKKESFPLTVTSAQKNPTAFYLCASSQDRGASNQPQHFGDGTRLSIL.

The chain has TRBV28 and TRBJ1-2; the match to TRBD1 covers 7 bases. The V segment lost 5 bases and the J segment 4 bases; nucleotides outside the gene matches: 7. The CDR3 extends over 14 amino acids. Germline-derived CDR1 and CDR2 are MDHEN and SYDVKM. Here the CDR3 reads CASSIPGQSYGYTF. CDR3 sequence (DNA): TGTGCCAGCAGTATTCCGGGACAGTCCTATGGCTACACCTTC.

J is TRBJ2-5 and V is TRBV21-1; the table names TRBD1, a call not compared with the DNA. TRBV21-1 is a known pseudogene. The CDR3 sequence is 17 residues long. CDR3 in DNA: TGTGCCAGCAGCAATTCTCCGGCGACAAGGATACAAGAGACCCAGTACTTC. This gives the protein CASSNSPATRIQETQYF.

This rearrangement joins TRBV7-8 to TRBJ2-1; TRBD1 matches 7 bases. The CDR3 sequence is 15 residues long. CDR1 and CDR2 (germline): SGHVS, FQNEAQ. V lost 4 bases, J lost 5 bases, and 8 bases stayed unmatched. The CDR3 nucleotides are TGTGCCAGCAGCTCCTACAGGGGAGATCACAATGAGCAGTTCTTC. The encoded protein is CASSSYRGDHNEQFF.

The chain carries TRBV15 and TRBJ1-3, with D possibly being TRBD1 (5 bases). V was pared by 6 bases and J by 0 bases, with 15 bases between. The CDR3 is 16 residues long. Germline V gene data show CDR1 as LNHNV and CDR2 as YYDKDF (reference sequence). CDR3 coding DNA: TGTGCCACCAGGAAGGCGGGCGGGGGCTCTGGAAACACCATATATTTT. This encodes CATRKAGGGSGNTIYF.